This T cell receptor (beta chain) is from a study of T cells after yellow fever vaccination. Study-wide background: When fractions had low cell numbers, they were prepared with SMART-Seq v4 Ultra Low Input.

Study-level findings and limits: Once the booster was given, most primary-vaccination clones reappeared, at more than 95% for CD4 and roughly 86% for CD8. Within FACS-sorted repertoires, abundant clonotypes contaminating from the bulk population could be present.

5'RACE template switching produced TCR cDNA carrying a universal primer site and UMIs. TCRdb re-called the 5' RACE reads through MiXCR, storing one row per CDR3 protein. This table holds 200,000 to 300,000 distinct CDR3 sequences, approximately 6.3% found once. In this sample, this clonotype turned up a few times. What it binds is not known. Germline CDR1 reads DFQATT; CDR2 reads SNEGSKA (reference sequence). CDR3 length: 14 residues. V was shortened by 2 bases and J by 5 bases, with 12 bases between the two germline ends. Sequencing used CD4+ T cells sorted from PBMCs, obtained on the day of the yellow fever booster vaccination. The chain combines TRBV20-1 with TRBJ2-2; no reliable D call. This clonotype was obtained from a man aged 25-40 years who received the YFV17D yellow fever vaccine. CDR3 DNA sequence: TGCAGTGCTAGAACGTCTGTGGCAACCGGGGAGCTGTTTTTT. Protein product: CSARTSVATGELFF.